These 17 T cell receptor beta chains originate from one sample sequenced in a study of T-cell reconstitution after alpha-beta-depleted transplantation in children. Unique molecular identifiers were used in preparing the TCRbeta library. TCRdb re-called the PCR reads through MiXCR, storing one row per CDR3 protein. The table records 700,000 to 950,000 distinct CDR3 sequences, 15% to 20% of them present only once. The sequences come from PBMCs, mostly from graft donor cells, collected 360 days after TCRalphabeta/CD19-depleted stem cell transplant. The receptors come from a male patient younger than 18 who had a stem cell transplant for acute lymphoblastic leukemia, so the T cells may come from the graft donor.

This chain connects TRBV11-1 to TRBJ2-1; 13 bases agree with TRBD2. After removal of 3 bases from V and 4 bases from J, the junction contained 9 bases not matched to a gene. Germline V gene sequence: CDR1 SGHAT, CDR2 FQDESV (reference sequence). The CDR3 has 18 amino acids. The CDR3 sequence: CASSFGTSGTKYYNEQFF. Written as DNA, the CDR3 is TGTGCCAGCAGCTTCGGGACTAGCGGGACCAAGTATTACAATGAGCAGTTCTTC.

The table lists this clonotype with many counts. This chain links TRBV5-1 with TRBJ2-7, with D uncertain. Looked up from germline, CDR1 is SGHRS and CDR2 is YFSETQ. V was trimmed by 5 bases and J by 0 bases, leaving 21 bases between them. The CDR3 spans 17 residues. The chain's CDR3 is CASRDPGTAASSYEQYF. CDR3 nucleotide sequence: TGCGCCAGCAGAGACCCTGGAACGGCGGCCTCCTCCTACGAGCAGTACTTC.

This clonotype came up a few times. J is TRBJ2-3 and V is TRBV7-3; D not certain. CDR3 length: 12 residues. CDR1 and CDR2 (germline): SGHTA, FQGTGA. Deletions cut 5 bases from V and 2 bases from J, with 5 bases between. CDR3 residues: CASSMVTDTQYF. CDR3 in DNA: TGTGCCAGCAGCATGGTCACAGATACGCAGTATTTT.

This clonotype was counted only a few times. The chain recombines TRBV7-8 with TRBJ1-5, with 11 bases aligning to TRBD1. Germline trimming cut 5 bases from V and 6 bases from J; bases unmatched to any gene: 6. The CDR3 contains 15 residues. CDR1 and CDR2 from the germline V gene are SGHVS and FQNEAQ. CDR3 loop: CASSPRTGGGQPQHF. The CDR3 DNA reads as TGTGCCAGCAGCCCGAGGACAGGGGGCGGTCAGCCCCAGCATTTT.

The rearrangement uses TRBV4-1 and TRBJ1-6, with D hard to call. V was trimmed by 0 bases and J by 0 bases, leaving 9 bases between them. CDR1 and CDR2 from the germline V gene are MGHRA and YSYEKL. CDR3 length equals 17 residues. This CDR3 is CASSQDGVSSYNSPLHF. The CDR3 DNA reads TGCGCCAGCAGCCAAGACGGGGTCAGCTCCTATAATTCACCCCTCCACTTT.

A few counts support this clonotype. The chain employs TRBV3-1 and TRBJ2-5, with D hard to call. Germline assignment: CDR1 LGHDT and CDR2 YNNKEL (reference sequence). This CDR3 has 13 residues. V was cut by 4 bases and J by 3 bases, with 9 bases left in between. The CDR3 region has the DNA TGTGCCAGCAGCCTAAGCCTGGAAGAGACCCAGTACTTC. It is translated as CASSLSLEETQYF.

This clonotype came up a few times. The chain carries TRBV18 and TRBJ1-1; D is perhaps TRBD1 (5 bases). Trimming pared 0 bases from V and 0 bases from J, leaving 8 bases between. The CDR3 totals 15 residues. Germline CDR1 is KGHSH and CDR2 is LQKENI. CDR3 amino acids: CASSPPGALNTEAFF. The CDR3 DNA reads TGTGCCAGCTCACCACCAGGGGCCTTGAACACTGAAGCTTTCTTT.

This clonotype was recorded a few times. J is TRBJ1-6 and V is TRBV20-1; no clear D gene. V dropped 6 bases and J dropped 8 bases, with 17 bases sitting between them. The germline gives CDR1 DFQATT, CDR2 SNEGSKA (reference sequence). This CDR3 has 14 amino acids. In DNA form, the CDR3 reads TGCAGTGCCGGTTCGCGGGCTAGAGATTCACCCCTCCACTTT. Translated, it gives CSAGSRARDSPLHF.

This clonotype was counted only a few times. This chain connects TRBV18 to TRBJ2-7, with D possibly being TRBD1 or TRBD2 (6 bases each). The V gene's germline CDR1 is KGHSH and CDR2 LQKENI. This CDR3 is built from 15 residues. Trimming pared 5 bases from V and 3 bases from J, leaving 17 bases between. This CDR3 is CASSTTRGLNYEQYF. In DNA, the CDR3 is TGTGCCAGCTCAACCACCCGGGGGCTTAACTACGAGCAGTACTTC.

This clonotype has a handful of counts. The V gene is TRBV10-3, the J gene TRBJ2-3; either TRBD1 or TRBD2 may fit D (5 bases each). CDR1 and CDR2 from the germline V gene are ENHRY and SYGVKD. There are 16 residues in the CDR3. Trimming took 0 bases from V and 2 from J, leaving 12 bases between them. The CDR3, as DNA: TGTGCCATCAGTGAGTCTAGAGGGGTGAACACAGATACGCAGTATTTT. It encodes CAISESRGVNTDTQYF.

This clonotype was seen repeatedly, ten times or more. The rearrangement joins TRBV6-5 to TRBJ2-7, with TRBD2 matching 12 bases. The germline gives CDR1 MNHEY, CDR2 SVGAGI. V shed 4 bases and J 5 bases; nucleotides not matched to a gene: 6. CDR3 length equals 15 residues. The CDR3 protein is CASSSRLAGAHEQYF. CDR3 sequence (DNA): TGTGCCAGCAGTTCACGACTAGCGGGAGCTCACGAGCAGTACTTC.

This clonotype was detected only a few times. The rearrangement uses TRBV5-1 and TRBJ2-1; D is unresolved. This CDR3 comprises 8 residues. From germline, CDR1 is SGHRS and CDR2 YFSETQ. V lost 2 bases and J lost 16, with 4 bases in between. DNA of the CDR3: TGCGCCAGCAGCTTCAAATTCTTC. Its protein product is CASSFKFF. Combining the CDR3 with reference TRBV5-1 and TRBJ2-1 gives the whole variable domain KAGVTQTPRYLIKTRGQQVTLSCSPISGHRSVSWYQQTPGQGLQFLFEYFSETQRNKGNFPGRFSGRQFSNSRSEMNVSTLELGDSALYLCASSFKFFGPGTRLTVL.

The gene calls are TRBV7-7 and TRBJ2-7; 9 bases map to TRBD1. V gave up 0 bases and J gave up 3 bases; unmatched junction bases: 6. The germline gives CDR1 SSHAT, CDR2 FNYEAQ (reference sequence). This CDR3 region has 16 residues. The CDR3 protein is CASSLAPGQGLYEQYF. CDR3 in DNA: TGTGCCAGCAGCTTAGCGCCTGGACAGGGGCTCTACGAGCAGTACTTC.

This sequence joins TRBV4-1 and TRBJ2-7; TRBD2 aligns across 7 bases. CDR1 and CDR2 from the germline V gene are MGHRA and YSYEKL. The CDR3 consists of 15 residues. The V gene end was trimmed by 0 bases and the J gene end by 2 bases; junction bases not matched to a gene: 4. CDR3 sequence (DNA): TGCGCCAGCAGCCAAGACCGGGAGGATACCTACGAGCAGTACTTC. Translating gives CASSQDREDTYEQYF.

This sequence joins TRBV6-2 or TRBV6-3 and TRBJ2-1; weak D call: TRBD2 (5 bases). This CDR3 contains 17 residues. CDR1 and CDR2 from the germline V gene are MNHEY and SVGEGT. The ends were cut back, 7 bases at V and 5 bases at J, with 24 bases in the middle. CDR3 amino acids: CASTLSWLREGHNEQFF. Here the CDR3 DNA reads TGTGCCAGCACCCTCTCCTGGCTGAGGGAAGGCCACAATGAGCAGTTCTTC.

This rearrangement joins TRBV19 to TRBJ2-7, with TRBD2 matching over 10 bases. Germline loops: CDR1 LNHDA, CDR2 SQIVND (reference sequence). V gave up 2 bases and J gave up 8 bases; unmatched junction bases: 15. The CDR3 has 17 residues. The CDR3 DNA sequence: TGTGCCAGTAGTATATACCCGGATGGTAGCGGGAGGTTCAAGCAGTACTTC. The encoded protein is CASSIYPDGSGRFKQYF. Supplemented by reference TRBV19 and TRBJ2-7, the full variable domain reads DGGITQSPKYLFRKEGQNVTLSCEQNLNHDAMYWYRQDPGQGLRLIYYSQIVNDFQKGDIAEGYSVSREKKESFPLTVTSAQKNPTAFYLCASSIYPDGSGRFKQYFGPGTRLTVT.

This clonotype has more than one count but fewer than ten. This sequence joins TRBV5-5 and TRBJ1-1, with D maybe TRBD1 (6 bases). Germline V gene sequence: CDR1 SGHKS, CDR2 YYEKEE (reference sequence). The CDR3 consists of 14 residues. V lost 1 base, J lost 2 bases, and 9 bases lay in between. CDR3 DNA sequence: TGTGCCAGCAGCTTGTTGGGACATAACACTGAAGCTTTCTTT. Translation: CASSLLGHNTEAFF.